This TCR beta chain comes out of a study of blood T cell repertoires in COVID-19. Looking at the study overall: Sites across the United States, Italy and Spain contributed samples from acute and convalescent COVID-19. Sample material is recorded as cDNA or gDNA derived from T cells, B-cell-depleted T cells, or PBMCs.

V lost 3 bases and J lost 3, with 12 bases in between. Germline loops: CDR1 SGHTA, CDR2 FQGNSA. This CDR3 is built from 14 residues. TCRdb's copy holds only in-frame clones and misses some; the assay was immunoSEQ multiplex PCR. This sample has 230,000 or so clones, with approximately 82% found just once. The genes are TRBV7-2 and TRBJ2-7; maybe TRBD1 (6 bases). The sequenced sample was peripheral blood. This clonotype was obtained from a man aged 40-55 years who had recovered from COVID-19. CDR3 in DNA: TGTGCCAGCAGCTTCAGGGGTTTAGGCTACGAGCAGTACTTC. Amino acids: CASSFRGLGYEQYF.